The clone carrying this TCR beta chain was detected ten times or more. What it binds is unknown. Trimming took 5 bases from V and 1 from J; bases not matched to a gene: 6. The CDR3 totals 16 residues. Per germline, CDR1 MDHEN and CDR2 SYDVKM. This specimen belongs to a study of CD8 T cells in ankylosing spondylitis. Using quantitative 5'-RACE with molecular barcodes, the authors made TCR beta libraries. TCRdb re-called the 5' RACE reads with MiXCR, one entry per CDR3 protein. Among roughly 220,000 distinct CDR3 sequences listed, roughly a tenth were seen once. Study-level findings and limits: Earlier authors reported some of these motif variants in reactive arthritis synovial fluid and blood. Within matched ankylosing spondylitis synovial fluid, disease-linked clones were reportedly significantly enriched.

The sequence was collected from a male donor with ankylosing spondylitis or in good health (not recorded which). Sequencing was performed on blood, either unsorted or a sorted T cell fraction (not recorded which). The chain links TRBV28 to TRBJ2-3; 10 bases are shared with TRBD2. The CDR3 DNA sequence: TGTGCCAGCAGTCTCGATCTAGCGGGGGGCACAGATACGCAGTATTTT. It translates to CASSLDLAGGTDTQYF.